The entry that follows covers one T cell receptor (beta chain) sequence. PCR involved 60 Vbeta and 13 Jbeta primers. Method: immunoSEQ multiplex PCR; TCRdb's copy keeps in-frame clones and lacks some. The sample shows more than 110,000 clones, about four fifths of them seen only once. This specimen belongs to a study of cytomegalovirus exposure and HLA in healthy donors. V shed 2 bases and J 1 base; nucleotides not matched to a gene: 5. CDR1 is LNHDA, CDR2 SQIVND, per germline (reference sequence). There are 15 residues in the CDR3. The rearrangement links TRBV19 to TRBJ2-7; 7 nucleotides match TRBD1. The material sequenced was PBMCs. The TCR sequence derives from a male donor in good health and CMV-seropositive. The CDR3, as DNA: TGTGCCAGTAGTATAACCGGGACAGAATCCTACGAGCAGTACTTC. It yields the protein CASSITGTESYEQYF. Full variable domain (outside the CDR3, taken from reference TRBV19 and TRBJ2-7): DGGITQSPKYLFRKEGQNVTLSCEQNLNHDAMYWYRQDPGQGLRLIYYSQIVNDFQKGDIAEGYSVSREKKESFPLTVTSAQKNPTAFYLCASSITGTESYEQYFGPGTRLTVT.